Presented here are 7 T cell receptor beta chains from one specimen sequenced in a study of shared clonotypes between healthy human individuals. Measured with immunoSEQ multiplex PCR; TCRdb has only the in-frame clones, and not every one. The sample lists about 2.3 million clones, approximately 93% seen once, with roughly 0.36% in the top ten. Sequencing was done on a sample of naive CD4+ T cells from PBMCs. Subset defined: CD45RA+ positively selected. The receptor source for this set is a man aged 18 to 30 in good health. Some clones in this sample may be carry-over from other donors' samples.

This clone was observed once. The chain is built from TRBV5-1 and TRBJ2-1; 8 bases are a match to TRBD1. CDR1 and CDR2 from the germline V gene are SGHRS and YFSETQ. V was clipped by 1 base and J by 5 bases; unmatched bases: 8. This CDR3 contains 16 residues. CDR3 region: CASSLTPGQVNNEQFF. The CDR3 nucleotides are TGCGCCAGCAGCTTGACACCGGGACAGGTCAACAATGAGCAGTTCTTC.

The chain couples TRBV27 to TRBJ2-5; 9 bases line up with TRBD2. The CDR3 spans 16 residues. The germline V gene has CDR1 MNHEY and CDR2 SMNVEV (reference sequence). V lost 3 bases, J lost 0 bases, and 5 bases stayed unmatched. The CDR3 loop is CASSLGIAGDQETQYF. Here the CDR3 DNA reads TGTGCCAGCAGTTTGGGCATAGCGGGAGACCAAGAGACCCAGTACTTC.

The chain has TRBV30 and TRBJ2-1, with TRBD2 identical over 7 bases. J lost 12 bases, V lost 0 bases, and 11 bases had no gene match. This CDR3 has 14 amino acids. Germline CDR1 and CDR2: GTSNPN and SVGIG (reference sequence). CDR3 coding DNA: TGTGCCTGGAGTGTGGGGAGGGGAATGTACGGGCAGTTCTTC. Translating gives CAWSVGRGMYGQFF.

J is TRBJ2-7 and V is TRBV28, with a weak D call TRBD2 (7 bases). In germline, CDR1 is MDHEN, CDR2 SYDVKM. There are 13 residues in the CDR3. Between the trimmed V and J ends, which lost 5 bases and 6 bases, there was a span of 14 bases. CDR3 residues: CASSPRGGGEQYF. Written as DNA, the CDR3 is TGTGCCAGCAGTCCGAGGGGGGGTGGCGAGCAGTACTTC.

Regarding this clone: The same CDR3 also results from other DNA sequences found in this sample. V is TRBV5-1 and J is TRBJ2-7; D unclear. The CDR3 loop spans 14 amino acids. Germline lookup yields CDR1 SGHRS and CDR2 YFSETQ. The V gene lost 0 bases and the J gene lost 1 base, with 8 bases spanning the gap. The CDR3 DNA sequence: TGCGCCAGCAGCTTGGAGGGCGCGTCCTACGAGCAGTACTTC. Protein: CASSLEGASYEQYF.

The CDR3, as DNA: TGCGCCAGCAGACTAGACGGGAAGAACACTGAAGCTTTCTTT. This gives the protein CASRLDGKNTEAFF. The V call is TRBV5-1, the J call TRBJ1-1, with D uncertain. The CDR3 sequence is 14 residues long. Trimming cost V 5 bases and J 1 base, with 12 bases left between them. Germline-derived CDR1 and CDR2 are SGHRS and YFSETQ. Complete variable domain (other parts from reference TRBV5-1 and TRBJ1-1): KAGVTQTPRYLIKTRGQQVTLSCSPISGHRSVSWYQQTPGQGLQFLFEYFSETQRNKGNFPGRFSGRQFSNSRSEMNVSTLELGDSALYLCASRLDGKNTEAFFGQGTRLTVV.

V usage is TRBV19 and J usage is TRBJ2-7, with D hard to call. Germline lookup yields CDR1 LNHDA and CDR2 SQIVND (reference sequence). The CDR3 is made up of 13 amino acids. Trimming removed 6 bases from V and 6 bases from J, with 15 bases in between. CDR3 coding DNA: TGTGCCAGTAGGCTCGCCCTAGGAACCGAGCAGTACTTC. Protein sequence: CASRLALGTEQYF.